The rows below give T cell receptor beta chains drawn from one sample of a study of T-cell memory formation after mild COVID-19. TCRdb ran MiXCR on the 5' RACE reads and lists one entry per CDR3 protein. The sample has approximately 300,000 distinct CDR3 sequences; just under 20% are singletons. The specimen sequenced was PBMCs or a T cell subset sorted from them (not recorded which). The receptors here all came from a man younger than 30 who had mild COVID-19 (a few samples of this study predate the infection). Cell type and time point are not known. The CDR3 runs from the conserved cysteine through the conserved F or W. Fields, in order: D gene, J gene, V gene, clone size, CDR3 DNA, CDR3 protein. The D gene is left open where the match is weak. Only some rows state a clone size, as once, few, many or a class for expanded clones.

>TRBD2|TRBJ2-1|TRBV5-1|few
TGCGCCAGCAGCAAGGCCGGGACTAGCGGCTCCTACAATGAGCAGTTCTTC
CASSKAGTSGSYNEQFF
>TRBD1|TRBJ2-3|TRBV10-3|few
TGTGCCATCAGCCGGACAGGGGACACAGATACGCAGTATTTT
CAISRTGDTDTQYF
>-|TRBJ2-6|TRBV20-1|-
TGCAGTGCTAGTCTCGTTTCGCAGGGCTCTGGGGCCAACGTCCTGACTTTC
CSASLVSQGSGANVLTF
>TRBD1|TRBJ1-2|TRBV2|-
TGTGCGCTAGTAGGACAGGGACCTGGCTACACCTTC
CALVGQGPGYTF
>-|TRBJ2-5|TRBV7-6|few
TGTGCCAGCAGCCCGAGCGGGCAGGCTTACCAAGAGACCCAGTACTTC
CASSPSGQAYQETQYF
>-|TRBJ2-5|TRBV29-1|-
TGCAGCGTTGGCAACAGGGGAGGGGAGACCCAGTACTTC
CSVGNRGGETQYF
>-|TRBJ1-3|TRBV6-6|few
TGTGCCAGCAGACCCCAGGGAGCCCTTGGAAACACCATATATTTT
CASRPQGALGNTIYF
>-|TRBJ1-2|TRBV20-1|-
TGCAGTGTCGCGGGCATTATTAACTATGGCTACACCTTC
CSVAGIINYGYTF
>TRBD2|TRBJ2-3|TRBV4-3|-
TGCGCCAGCAGCCAAGAGGCCCAGCGGGGGGCAGATACGCAGTATTTT
CASSQEAQRGADTQYF
>TRBD1|TRBJ1-1|TRBV4-1|-
TGCGCCAGCAGCCGACAGGGGCAGGCCACTGAAGCTTTCTTT
CASSRQGQATEAFF
>TRBD1|TRBJ1-2|TRBV12-3/TRBV12-4|-
TGTGCCAGCAGCCCCGGGACAGGGCTCTATGGCTACACCTTC
CASSPGTGLYGYTF
>TRBD2|TRBJ2-4|TRBV6-5|-
TGTGCCAGCAGTGCGCGGGGGAGGATTCAGTACTTC
CASSARGRIQYF
>TRBD1|TRBJ1-5|TRBV9|-
TGTGCCAGCAGCGTCGAGGGGGCACACAATCAGCCCCAGCATTTT
CASSVEGAHNQPQHF
>TRBD2|TRBJ2-5|TRBV11-2|many
TGTGCCAGCAGATTTAGCGGGGGCACGGGGGAGACCCAGTACTTC
CASRFSGGTGETQYF
>-|TRBJ2-7|TRBV5-1|few
TGCGCCAGCAGCTTGGTTCGGGGGACCCACGAGCAGTACTTC
CASSLVRGTHEQYF
>-|TRBJ1-6|TRBV20-1|-
TGCAGTGCATATAGCGGGGATTCACCCCTCCACTTT
CSAYSGDSPLHF
>-|TRBJ2-5|TRBV7-3|-
TGTGCCAGCAGCTTAAGGCGGGGTCCAGAGACCCAGTACTTC
CASSLRRGPETQYF
>TRBD1|TRBJ1-1|TRBV5-1|many
TGCGCCAGCAGCGCAAACAGGGGAAACACTGAAGCTTTCTTT
CASSANRGNTEAFF
>-|TRBJ2-5|TRBV29-1|few
TGCAGCGTCGAATGGGTTGGGGAGACCCAGTACTTC
CSVEWVGETQYF
>-|TRBJ1-4|TRBV7-2|few
TGTGCCAGCAGCAAGACAGCAACTAATGAAAAACTGTTTTTT
CASSKTATNEKLFF
>TRBD1|TRBJ2-3|TRBV20-1|-
TGCAGTGCCAGGGGGACAGGGGATTCAGATACGCAGTATTTT
CSARGTGDSDTQYF
>-|TRBJ2-2|TRBV7-2|-
TGTGCCAGCAGCCCCGAACCCACCGGGGAGCTGTTTTTT
CASSPEPTGELFF
>TRBD1|TRBJ2-3|TRBV6-5|-
TGTGCCAGCAGTCCAACGGACAGGGGGCCCACAGATACGCAGTATTTT
CASSPTDRGPTDTQYF
>TRBD1|TRBJ2-3|TRBV5-1|many
TGCGCCAGCAGCCACTCAAGGACAGGGATCACAGATACGCAGTATTTT
CASSHSRTGITDTQYF
>TRBD2|TRBJ2-3|TRBV6-2/TRBV6-3|-
TGTGCCAGCAGCGACCTGGGACTAGGAAAAGATACGCAGTATTTT
CASSDLGLGKDTQYF
>TRBD2|TRBJ2-2|TRBV7-2|many
TGTGCCAGCAGCTTCACTAGCGGGGTCACCGGGGAGCTGTTTTTT
CASSFTSGVTGELFF
>-|TRBJ1-4|TRBV15|-
TGTGCCACCAGCAGAATCGGGGGACCTAATGAAAAACTGTTTTTT
CATSRIGGPNEKLFF
>-|TRBJ2-6|TRBV10-3|many
TGTGCCATCGAGCAGGTTGGGGCCAACGTCCTGACTTTC
CAIEQVGANVLTF
>TRBD1|TRBJ1-5|TRBV5-1|-
TGCGCCAGCAGCCCGGACAGGGGCGATCAGCCCCAGCATTTT
CASSPDRGDQPQHF